One TCR beta chain is described in this entry. One end of the junction varies from germline; a read error may be responsible. The sample belongs to a study of T cells in Graves' hyperthyroidism and ophthalmopathy. Cells are PBMCs isolated from roughly 10 ml of fresh blood. Germline values: CDR1 SSHAT, CDR2 FNYEAQ (reference sequence). The CDR3 runs 15 residues. Amplified TCR beta CDR3 regions came from RNA transcripts. First-round RT-PCR targeting the TCR CDR3 was performed with the HTBI primer set. TCRdb re-called the multiplex PCR reads with MiXCR, one entry per CDR3 protein. The sample contains hundreds of thousands of distinct CDR3 sequences, roughly 15% of which appear only once.

The chain carries TRBV7-7 and TRBJ2-3; D gene ambiguous. Gene TRBJ1-5 matches the end of the DNA better, so the J call may be wrong. The sequence derives from a man younger than 35 with Graves' ophthalmopathy. Sequenced: blood. The CDR3 is CASSRLAGSTDTQHF. The CDR3 nucleotides read TGTGCTAGCAGCCGACTAGCGGGAAGCACAGATACGCAGCATTTT.